These T cell receptor beta chains were read from a single sample in a study of shared clonotypes between healthy human individuals. Some clones are missing from TCRdb's copy, which holds only in-frame ones; the method was immunoSEQ multiplex PCR. Here the sample spans hundreds of thousands of clones, 92% being singletons. Sequences were obtained from naive CD8+ T cells sorted from blood. The receptors were sampled from a man aged 25-45 years in good health. CDR3s include the opening cysteine and the closing phenylalanine or tryptophan. A D gene is named only where the DNA matches it firmly. A row's size may be missing; if present it is once, few, many or a size class.

J gene | D gene | V gene | clone size | CDR3 DNA | CDR3 protein
TRBJ2-2 | . | TRBV7-9 | . | TGTGCCAGCACCGCGACAGTGGGACATCTAACCGGGGAGCTGTTTTTT | CASTATVGHLTGELFF
TRBJ1-1 | . | TRBV6-6 | . | TGTGCCAGCAGCGCGACAGGCACTGAAGCTTTCTTT | CASSATGTEAFF
TRBJ1-1 | TRBD1 | TRBV27 | . | TGTGCCAGCAGTTTCGACAGGGGGCGCGGGATGAACACTGAAGCTTTCTTT | CASSFDRGRGMNTEAFF
TRBJ2-7 | . | TRBV11-2 | . | TGTGCCAGCAGCTTAGAGCCAAGGGATGACGAGCAGTACTTC | CASSLEPRDDEQYF
TRBJ2-4 | TRBD1 | TRBV2 | . | TGTGCCAGCTGGGGGACAGGGACAGGAGCCAAAAACATTCAGTACTTC | CASWGTGTGAKNIQYF
TRBJ2-1 | . | TRBV30 | . | TGTGCCTGGAGGATGAACAATGAGCAGTTCTTC | CAWRMNNEQFF
TRBJ2-7 | . | TRBV6-6 | few | TGTGCCAGCAGTACCCCGGGTCGCTCCTACGAGCAGTACTTC | CASSTPGRSYEQYF
TRBJ2-3 | TRBD2 | TRBV5-6 | . | TGTGCCAGCAGCTTGGAGGGACTACCTGATACGCAGTATTTT | CASSLEGLPDTQYF
TRBJ2-1 | . | TRBV5-4 | . | TGTGCCAGCAGCTTTTTGGAGACTTCCTACAATGAGCAGTTCTTC | CASSFLETSYNEQFF
TRBJ1-5 | . | TRBV27 | . | TGTGCCAGCAGTTTAAGATTCGTCAATCAGCCCCAGCATTTT | CASSLRFVNQPQHF
TRBJ1-1 | . | TRBV19 | once | TGTGCCAGTAGTATCGGTTACACTGAAGCTTTCTTT | CASSIGYTEAFF
TRBJ2-7 | TRBD2 | TRBV27 | . | TGTGCCAGCAGTTTATTGGGTACGGGGGGGCCGGGGGAGCAGTACTTC | CASSLLGTGGPGEQYF
TRBJ1-4 | . | TRBV21-1 | . | TGTGCCAGCTTGCAGGACCCTAATGAAAAACTGTTTTTT | CASLQDPNEKLFF
TRBJ2-7 | . | TRBV27 | . | TGTGCCAGCAGTTCCTTATCCGGAATATCTTCCTACGAGCAGTACTTC | CASSSLSGISSYEQYF
TRBJ2-5 | . | TRBV2 | . | TGTGCCAGCAGTGGAACGGCCGCAATCAGGGTAGCTCCCCAAGAGACCCAGTACTTC | CASSGTAAIRVAPQETQYF
TRBJ2-2 | TRBD1 | TRBV4-1 | . | TGCGCCAGCAGCCTTCGGACAGGGGCGCAGGGGGGGGAGCTGTTTTTT | CASSLRTGAQGGELFF
TRBJ2-7 | . | TRBV27 | . | TGTGCCAGCAGGGGAAGGGTCCACGAGCAGTACTTC | CASRGRVHEQYF
TRBJ1-4 | TRBD1 | TRBV9 | once | TGTGCCAGCAGCCCTCGGACAGGATATAATGAAAAACTGTTTTTT | CASSPRTGYNEKLFF
TRBJ1-1 | TRBD1 | TRBV7-8 | . | TGTGCCAGCAGCCTCAAAACGGACAGGGGGACGGGGATGAACACTGAAGCTTTCTTT | CASSLKTDRGTGMNTEAFF
TRBJ1-5 | TRBD1 | TRBV28 | . | TGTGCCAGCAGTTTAGACAGGGGGAATCAGCCCCAGCATTTT | CASSLDRGNQPQHF
TRBJ2-3 | . | TRBV30 | . | TGTGCCTGGAGTGTTTCAACGGGAGATTGGGATACGCAGTATTTT | CAWSVSTGDWDTQYF
TRBJ2-7 | . | TRBV7-9 | . | TGTGCCAGCAGCTTAGGTGGACAGTCCTACGAGCAGTACTTC | CASSLGGQSYEQYF
TRBJ2-1 | TRBD1 | TRBV6-1 | . | TGTGCCAGCAGTGATATGAGACAGGGGGCGAGTGAGCAGTTCTTC | CASSDMRQGASEQFF
TRBJ2-7 | . | TRBV7-9 | . | TGTGCCAGCAGCCGGACAGACTCCTACGAGCAGTACTTC | CASSRTDSYEQYF
TRBJ2-1 | . | TRBV29-1 | . | TGCAGCGTTGAAGGTGTTCTAGGTCAAAACGTCAATGAGCAGTTCTTC | CSVEGVLGQNVNEQFF
TRBJ2-7 | . | TRBV5-4 | . | TGTGCCAGCAGCCCCGCCGGGGGATTCGATGACGAGCAGTACTTC | CASSPAGGFDDEQYF
TRBJ2-2 | TRBD1 | TRBV28 | . | TGTGCCAGCAGTACCGGGACAGCTAACACCGGGGAGCTGTTTTTT | CASSTGTANTGELFF
TRBJ2-7 | . | TRBV4-1 | once | TGCGCCAGCAGCCAGGAACCAGGGATCCTAAGCTCCTACGAGCAGTACTTC | CASSQEPGILSSYEQYF
TRBJ2-5 | TRBD1 | TRBV4-1 | . | TGCGCCAGCAGCCAAGTACAGGGGCGGGAGACCCAGTACTTC | CASSQVQGRETQYF
TRBJ1-1 | . | TRBV30 | . | TGTGCCTGGAGTGTATGGGAGGGCACTGAAGCTTTCTTT | CAWSVWEGTEAFF
TRBJ2-2 | . | TRBV28 | . | TGTGCCAGCAGTTCATCTAGGTTACCCGCGGGACCGAACACCGGGGAGCTGTTTTTT | CASSSSRLPAGPNTGELFF
TRBJ2-7 | TRBD2 | TRBV6-1 | . | TGTGCCAGCAGTGAAGAAGAGGGGGGACTAGCGGGAGGGGCCTCCTACGAGCAGTACTTC | CASSEEEGGLAGGASYEQYF
TRBJ1-1 | TRBD1 | TRBV5-6 | . | TGTGCCAGCAGCCTTACAGGGGTAACTGAAGCTTTCTTT | CASSLTGVTEAFF
TRBJ2-7 | TRBD2 | TRBV27 | . | TGTGCCAGCAGCACCGCCCTCGGACTAGCGGGGACCTACGAGCAGTACTTC | CASSTALGLAGTYEQYF
TRBJ2-1 | . | TRBV7-2 | once | TGTGCCAGCAGCTTGGCCCCCGGACAGAACAATGAGCAGTTCTTC | CASSLAPGQNNEQFF
TRBJ2-7 | . | TRBV7-9 | . | TGTGCCAGCAGCCAAGGACTCTTAACCTACGAGCAGTACTTC | CASSQGLLTYEQYF
TRBJ1-2 | TRBD1 | TRBV7-2 | . | TGTGCCAGCCTAATCTCAGCGGGACAGGGCGATGGCTACACCTTC | CASLISAGQGDGYTF
TRBJ1-2 | . | TRBV29-1 | . | TGCAGCGTTGGATGGCAGGGACACTATGGCTACACCTTC | CSVGWQGHYGYTF
TRBJ1-2 | . | TRBV5-1 | few | TGCGCCAGCAGCCCTTCGACGGGTGGCTACACCTTC | CASSPSTGGYTF
TRBJ2-1 | TRBD1 | TRBV27 | . | TGTGCCAGCAGCCGAGCACGAGGGACAGGTGGCTCCTACAATGAGCAGTTCTTC | CASSRARGTGGSYNEQFF
TRBJ2-3 | . | TRBV6-6 | . | TGTGCCAGCAGTTACCAGAACGGGGGCACAGATACGCAGTATTTT | CASSYQNGGTDTQYF
TRBJ2-7 | TRBD1 | TRBV29-1 | . | TGCAGCGCTCTTAACAGGACAGGCTACGAGCAGTACTTC | CSALNRTGYEQYF
TRBJ2-7 | TRBD2 | TRBV7-9 | . | TGTGCCAGTGGCGGGACTAGCTCTTACGAGCAGTACTTC | CASGGTSSYEQYF
TRBJ2-7 | TRBD1 | TRBV30 | . | TGTGCCTGGAGTCTGGGGACAGGGAACTACGAGCAGTACTTC | CAWSLGTGNYEQYF
TRBJ2-7 | . | TRBV5-4 | . | TGTGCCAGCAGCTTGGGGGATGCGGCCGAGCAGTACTTC | CASSLGDAAEQYF
TRBJ1-1 | . | TRBV27 | . | TGTGCCAGTCAACAACAGGGTCGGGAAGGCACTGAAGCTTTCTTT | CASQQQGREGTEAFF
TRBJ2-7 | TRBD2 | TRBV7-8 | . | TGTGCCAGCAGCCACGGGACTAGCGGCTACGAGCAGTACTTC | CASSHGTSGYEQYF
TRBJ2-3 | . | TRBV29-1 | . | TGCAGCGTTGATTCAGTGGCAGGGGTACCCACAGATACGCAGTATTTT | CSVDSVAGVPTDTQYF
TRBJ1-2 | TRBD1 | TRBV27 | . | TGTGCCAGCAGTTATGGACAGGGGGCGTATGGCTACACCTTC | CASSYGQGAYGYTF
TRBJ2-3 | . | TRBV27 | . | TGTGCCAGCAGTTCCGGGACACTTCGCACAGATACGCAGTATTTT | CASSSGTLRTDTQYF
TRBJ2-1 | TRBD2 | TRBV7-9 | . | TGTGCCAGCAGCTCGCTAGCGGGAGGGTCGAGCTCCTACAATGAGCAGTTCTTC | CASSSLAGGSSSYNEQFF
TRBJ2-5 | . | TRBV11-2 | . | TGTGCCAGCAGCTTAGATGTCTATCTCCAAGAGACCCAGTACTTC | CASSLDVYLQETQYF
TRBJ2-7 | TRBD1 | TRBV30 | . | TGTGCCTGGAGTGCGGGACAGGGGGGCAGCGACTCCTACGAGCAGTACTTC | CAWSAGQGGSDSYEQYF
TRBJ2-1 | . | TRBV29-1 | . | TGCAGCGTTGAGACCCTAGTGACCTACAATGAGCAGTTCTTC | CSVETLVTYNEQFF